This T cell receptor beta chain was captured by sequencing in a study of T cell repertoires in cytomegalovirus infection. V was clipped by 9 bases and J by 5 bases; unmatched bases: 3. CDR1 MNHEY and CDR2 SMNVEV come from the germline V gene (reference sequence). CDR3 length: 12 amino acids. Study-level points and caveats: Cumulative frequency (of public TCR beta family members) identified carriers of CMV plus the relevant HLA.

TCRdb ran MiXCR on the reads and lists one entry per CDR3 protein. The repertoire has roughly 990,000 distinct CDR3 sequences, under 40% of them found once; the top ten carry 10% to 15%. Remarks on this clonotype: Its specificity is unknown.

The J gene is TRBJ1-1, the V gene TRBV27; 10 bases fit TRBD1. Specimen: cultured CD8+ T cells from PBMCs, collected from culture after CMV antigen stimulation. This clonotype was sampled from a human donor in good health (CMV status not recorded). Some clones in this sample may be carry-over from other donors' samples. In nucleotides, the CDR3 is TGTGCCAGTGGACAGGGGGTTACTGAAGCTTTCTTT. Translation gives CASGQGVTEAFF.